This entry features one T cell receptor beta chain sequence. What it recognizes is unknown. PCR primers comprised 60 Vbeta and 13 Jbeta primers. The table came from immunoSEQ multiplex PCR; TCRdb's copy has only in-frame clones and leaves some out. The sample consists of 210,000 or so clones, 75% to 85% of them appearing once. The sample is drawn from a study of cytomegalovirus exposure and HLA in healthy donors. Overall study: Caucasian-associated ancestry cluster membership applied to about 77% of 398 genotyped donors.

Donors sampled were nominally healthy, though unrecorded immune exposures were likely. Overall study findings and caveats: TCR beta V segments were, for the most part, productive about 87% or about 30% of the time in an earlier analysis. Later on, an analysis tied 15,000 to 20,000 TCR beta sequences to HLA alleles at 0.05 false discovery rate.

V shed 4 bases and J shed 4 bases, with 7 bases lying between them. The CDR3 runs to 12 residues. From germline, CDR1 is WSHSY and CDR2 SAAADI. The sequence was obtained from a woman in her sixties or seventies in good health and CMV-seropositive. This rearrangement joins TRBV10-2 to TRBJ1-2; D gene uncertain. The specimen sequenced was PBMCs. CDR3 nucleotide sequence: TGCGCCAGCAGTGGAGGAGTCTATGGCTACACCTTC. Translated: CASSGGVYGYTF.